The 21 T cell receptor beta chains in this list originate from one sample, sequenced in a study of shared clonotypes between healthy human individuals (dated by TCRdb to 2020 to 2021). The library came from the immunoSEQ multiplex PCR assay. The table was pulled from immuneACCESS by TCRdb, which kept in-frame rearrangements only. Such tables lose some clones; where checked, under half of the loss comes from unresolved V genes, and the rest has no known cause. This sample comprises about 2.4 million clones, around 90% of them detected only once. The ten largest clones add up to under 0.15% of the sample. The sequencing sample was made of naive CD4+ T cells sorted from blood. The label giving this sample's cell subset or site can be read as: CD45RA+ positively selected. Source of these receptors: a man in his late teens or twenties in good health.

The rearrangement uses TRBV2 and TRBJ2-3, with TRBD2 matching 13 bases. V trimming: 7 bases; J trimming: 2 bases; junction bases outside the gene matches: 12. The CDR3 is 18 residues long. The V gene's germline CDR1 is SNHLY and CDR2 FYNNEI. In DNA form, the CDR3 reads TGTGCCAGCACTCAAACCGGGACTAGCGGGACACACACAGATACGCAGTATTTT. Its translation is CASTQTGTSGTHTDTQYF. The variable domain in full, with the rest retrieved from reference TRBV2 and TRBJ2-3, is EPEVTQTPSHQVTQMGQEVILRCVPISNHLYFYWYRQILGQKVEFLVSFYNNEISEKSEIFDDQFSVERPDGSNFTLKIRSTKLEDSAMYFCASTQTGTSGTHTDTQYFGPGTRLTVL.

This chain links TRBV7-2 with TRBJ2-5; D might be TRBD2 (6 bases). The CDR3 is made up of 14 amino acids. V was clipped by 2 bases and J by 5 bases, with 12 bases between them. Per the germline V gene, CDR1 is SGHTA and CDR2 is FQGNSA. The CDR3 loop is CASSLTGLRETQYF. The CDR3 DNA follows: TGTGCCAGCAGCTTAACGGGACTTCGGGAGACCCAGTACTTC.

The chain couples TRBV6-1 to TRBJ1-2, with D possibly being TRBD1 (5 bases). The CDR3 sequence is 15 residues long. Trimming removed 4 bases at V and 0 bases at J, with 12 bases between. The V gene's germline CDR1 is MNHNS and CDR2 SASEGT. CDR3 sequence reads: CASSVGQGANYGYTF. As DNA, the CDR3 is TGTGCCAGCAGTGTTGGGCAGGGTGCTAACTATGGCTACACCTTC.

The DNA for the CDR3 is TGTGCCATCAGTGAGTCCTGGGGAATCAAGACAGATACGCAGTATTTT. It is translated as CAISESWGIKTDTQYF. V and J are TRBV10-3 and TRBJ2-3; D not certain. CDR1 and CDR2 from the germline V gene are ENHRY and SYGVKD. V was trimmed by 0 bases and J by 3 bases, leaving 13 bases between them. The CDR3 runs to 16 residues.

For this clone: Other DNA sequences in the same sample also yield this CDR3. V usage is TRBV2 and J usage is TRBJ2-1, with D unresolved. The CDR3 has 13 amino acids. Germline CDR1 is SNHLY and CDR2 is FYNNEI. Trimming shortened V by 6 bases and J by 0 bases, and 6 bases separated the two germline ends. CDR3 coding DNA: TGTGCCAGCAGGCCTAGCTCCTACAATGAGCAGTTCTTC. Its translation is CASRPSSYNEQFF.

The chain employs TRBV15 and TRBJ2-7, with TRBD2 as a possible D gene (5 bases). Trimming stripped 0 bases from V and 3 bases from J, with 9 bases between. There are 14 residues in the CDR3. The germline V gene has CDR1 LNHNV and CDR2 YYDKDF (reference sequence). The CDR3 region is CATSRDNRDYEQYF. The CDR3 region has the DNA TGTGCCACCAGCAGAGATAACCGGGACTACGAGCAGTACTTC.

The chain employs TRBV10-3 and TRBJ2-7; no clear D. V shed 6 bases and J shed 0 bases, with 9 bases lying between them. The length of the CDR3 is 13 residues. Looked up from germline, CDR1 is ENHRY and CDR2 is SYGVKD. CDR3 sequence reads: CAIRELSSYEQYF. Written as DNA, the CDR3 is TGTGCCATCAGAGAGCTAAGCTCCTACGAGCAGTACTTC.

This clone was seen a single time. The V gene is TRBV11-2, the J gene TRBJ1-6, with D perhaps matching TRBD1 (6 bases). Trimming took 0 bases from V and 0 from J, leaving 9 bases between them. Germline loops: CDR1 SGHAT, CDR2 FQNNGV. The length of the CDR3 is 17 residues. CDR3 sequence reads: CASSLEGQSSYNSPLHF. The CDR3 DNA reads TGTGCCAGCAGCTTAGAGGGACAAAGCTCCTATAATTCACCCCTCCACTTT. Drawing the rest from reference TRBV11-2 and TRBJ1-6, the complete variable domain is EAGVAQSPRYKIIEKRQSVAFWCNPISGHATLYWYQQILGQGPKLLIQFQNNGVVDDSQLPKDRFSAERLKGVDSTLKIQPAKLEDSAVYLCASSLEGQSSYNSPLHFGNGTRLTVT.

This clone was found a few times. This sequence joins TRBV5-5 and TRBJ1-6, with 8 bases identical to TRBD1. J lost 10 bases, V lost 0 bases, and 9 bases had no gene match. This CDR3 has 16 amino acids. Germline values: CDR1 SGHKS, CDR2 YYEKEE (reference sequence). The CDR3 DNA follows: TGTGCCAGCAGCTTGGCACAGGGGGGTTCCGGGTCACCCCTCCACTTT. Protein sequence: CASSLAQGGSGSPLHF.

The chain combines TRBV25-1 with TRBJ1-4; TRBD1 agrees at 8 bases. This CDR3 has 15 residues. The germline gives CDR1 MGHDK, CDR2 SYGVNS. The junction had 8 bases not matched to a gene; V was cut back by 7 bases and J by 4 bases. DNA for the CDR3: TGTGCCAGCACCCTTGGACAGGGTAGTAATGAAAAACTGTTTTTT. Translated: CASTLGQGSNEKLFF.

This rearrangement joins TRBV10-3 to TRBJ1-6; 7 positions agree with TRBD1. Germline CDR1 ENHRY, CDR2 SYGVKD. The ends lost 6 bases at V and 11 bases at J; junction bases unmatched: 4. There are 12 residues in the CDR3. CDR3 nucleotide sequence: TGTGCCATCAGGGGACAGTCCCCACCCCTCCACTTT. This gives the protein CAIRGQSPPLHF.

The chain links TRBV18 to TRBJ1-3; D not resolved. Germline CDR1 is KGHSH and CDR2 is LQKENI. The CDR3 spans 17 residues. V lost 5 bases, J lost 5 bases, and 22 bases lay in between. The CDR3 reads CASSALAELVSRNTIYF. The CDR3 region has the DNA TGTGCCAGCTCAGCCCTAGCAGAACTAGTCTCCCGAAACACCATATATTTT.

The chain is built from TRBV6-1 and TRBJ1-2; D unclear. Germline CDR1 and CDR2: MNHNS and SASEGT. The V end was cut by 4 bases, the J end by 3 bases, with 12 bases between. The CDR3 is 14 amino acids. CDR3 protein: CASSGPLGYYGYTF. In nucleotides, the CDR3 is TGTGCCAGCAGTGGCCCCCTTGGGTACTATGGCTACACCTTC.

A remark on this clone: A junction end diverges from the germline sequence, so it may reflect a read error. The rearrangement links TRBV5-1 to TRBJ1-6, with D unresolved. The length of the CDR3 is 13 residues. Germline V lookup: CDR1 SGHRS, CDR2 YFSETQ. As DNA, the CDR3 is TGCGCCAGCCGCTTTGAAGTAGTCTCACCCCTCCACTTT. Its protein is CASRFEVVSPLHF.

The V gene is TRBV18, the J gene TRBJ1-5; TRBD1 matches 7 bases. The J segment lost 0 bases and the V segment lost 4 bases, leaving 6 bases of the junction unmatched. From germline, CDR1 is KGHSH and CDR2 LQKENI. There are 16 residues in the CDR3. The CDR3 nucleotides read TGTGCCAGCTCACTACAGGGGAGAGGTAGCAATCAGCCCCAGCATTTT. Protein sequence: CASSLQGRGSNQPQHF.

This clone was observed once. The rearrangement uses TRBV5-1 and TRBJ1-1, with 9 bases aligning to TRBD1. The V gene end was trimmed by 4 bases and the J gene end by 6 bases; junction bases not matched to a gene: 4. This CDR3 region has 13 residues. The germline V gene has CDR1 SGHRS and CDR2 YFSETQ. The CDR3 nucleotides are TGCGCCAGCAGCACAGGACAGGGGCCTGAAGCTTTCTTT. It yields the protein CASSTGQGPEAFF.

V and J are TRBV9 and TRBJ2-7; D uncertain. The CDR3 covers 14 residues. V dropped 4 bases and J dropped 0 bases, with 11 bases sitting between them. The germline V gene has CDR1 SGDLS and CDR2 YYNGEE. The CDR3 sequence: CASSSKAYSYEQYF. DNA for the CDR3: TGTGCCAGCAGCTCAAAGGCGTACTCCTACGAGCAGTACTTC.

This chain joins TRBV27 and TRBJ1-6; TRBD1 might be the D (5 bases). The CDR3 loop spans 14 amino acids. From germline, CDR1 is MNHEY and CDR2 SMNVEV (reference sequence). Trimming shortened V by 6 bases and J by 2 bases, and 8 bases separated the two germline ends. The CDR3 loop is CASRQEPYNSPLHF. CDR3 coding DNA: TGTGCCAGCAGACAGGAACCCTATAATTCACCCCTCCACTTT.

The chain couples TRBV18 to TRBJ1-4; 7 bases are a match to TRBD1. CDR1 is KGHSH and CDR2 is LQKENI in the germline V gene. V shed 3 bases, J shed 6 bases, and the junction held 13 bases outside the gene matches. The CDR3 is made up of 17 amino acids. The CDR3 DNA is TGTGCCAGCTCACCCCCACTTAACCGGGACAGCTATGAAAAACTGTTTTTT. Its translation is CASSPPLNRDSYEKLFF.

The rearrangement joins TRBV6-1 to TRBJ1-6; D call uncertain. The length of the CDR3 is 12 residues. V lost 8 bases and J 7 bases, leaving 9 bases between the germline ends. The germline gives CDR1 MNHNS, CDR2 SASEGT. CDR3 coding DNA: TGTGCCAGCCTTCGACCGAATTCACCCCTCCACTTT. It yields the protein CASLRPNSPLHF.

The rearrangement links TRBV7-2 to TRBJ2-7; D is unresolved. CDR1 is SGHTA, CDR2 FQGNSA, per germline. V was shortened by 5 bases and J by 5 bases, with 16 bases between the two germline ends. This CDR3 has 14 residues. CDR3 coding DNA: TGTGCCAGCAGCCCCCTCTCTGGGGTACACGAGCAGTACTTC. Amino acid sequence: CASSPLSGVHEQYF. The whole variable domain, filled in from reference TRBV7-2 and TRBJ2-7, reads GAGVSQSPSNKVTEKGKDVELRCDPISGHTALYWYRQSLGQGLEFLIYFQGNSAPDKSGLPSDRFSAERTGGSVSTLTIQRTQQEDSAVYLCASSPLSGVHEQYFGPGTRLTVT.